Below are 13 T cell receptor beta chains sequenced from a single sample in a study of metastatic and nonmetastatic thyroid tumors. TCRdb re-analyzed the PCR reads through MiXCR. This table has 25,000 to 35,000 clones, about 15% appearing once. All patients reached thyroid surgery having received no treatment beforehand. The specimen sequenced was blood. The source of these receptors is a female donor with papillary thyroid cancer or a benign thyroid nodule (not recorded which). Some clones in this sample may be carry-over from other donors' samples.

This clone was observed many times. The chain couples TRBV20-1 to TRBJ1-5; TRBD1 matches 7 bases. V was clipped by 0 bases and J by 5 bases; unmatched bases: 4. This CDR3 has 14 amino acids. Germline V lookup: CDR1 DFQATT, CDR2 SNEGSKA (reference sequence). CDR3 region: CSARDRQGDQPQHF. The CDR3 bases are TGCAGTGCTAGAGATCGGCAGGGGGATCAGCCCCAGCATTTT.

This clone has a count of ten or more. The CDR3 DNA sequence: TGTGCCAGCAGCCAGACTAGCGGATATTTCGATACGCAGTATTTT. This encodes CASSQTSGYFDTQYF. The J gene is TRBJ2-3, the V gene TRBV12-3 or TRBV12-4; the match to TRBD2 covers 9 bases. This CDR3 is built from 15 residues. V lost 6 bases and J lost 6; bases outside the gene matches: 10.

This clone is labeled medium-sized. The chain employs TRBV4-1 and TRBJ2-5, with D possibly matching TRBD2 (6 bases). The germline CDR1 and CDR2 sequences are MGHRA and YSYEKL. V was cut by 3 bases and J by 4 bases, with 15 bases left in between. The CDR3 covers 15 residues. CDR3 sequence reads: CASSHRWTGGETQYF. In DNA, the CDR3 is TGCGCCAGCAGCCATAGATGGACCGGGGGAGAGACCCAGTACTTC.

This clone is categorized as medium-sized. The chain recombines TRBV28 with TRBJ2-7, with D possibly matching TRBD2 (5 bases). CDR3 size: 15 residues. V lost 3 bases and J 3 bases, leaving 15 bases between the germline ends. CDR1 MDHEN and CDR2 SYDVKM come from the germline V gene. The CDR3 bases are TGTGCCAGCAGTTTTCGCGGGTACGATAACTACGAGCAGTACTTC. Amino acids: CASSFRGYDNYEQYF. Together with reference TRBV28 and TRBJ2-7, the CDR3 gives the full variable domain: DVKVTQSSRYLVKRTGEKVFLECVQDMDHENMFWYRQDPGLGLRLIYFSYDVKMKEKGDIPEGYSVSREKKERFSLILESASTNQTSMYLCASSFRGYDNYEQYFGPGTRLTVT.

This clone was counted ten times or more. This CDR3 reads CATSDPDRGETQYF. The CDR3 region has the DNA TGTGCCACCAGTGATCCAGACAGGGGTGAGACCCAGTACTTC. The chain carries TRBV24-1 and TRBJ2-5; TRBD1 aligns across 8 bases. Germline trimming cut 3 bases from V and 5 bases from J; bases unmatched to any gene: 4. CDR3 length: 14 amino acids. CDR1 and CDR2 from the germline V gene are KGHDR and SFDVKD.

This clone is deemed medium-sized. J is TRBJ2-7 and V is TRBV6-1; D ambiguous. Germline assignment: CDR1 MNHNS and CDR2 SASEGT. V dropped 8 bases and J dropped 5 bases, with 13 bases sitting between them. The CDR3 extends over 12 amino acids. CDR3: CASADPGHEQYF. The CDR3, as DNA: TGTGCCAGCGCCGACCCCGGGCACGAGCAGTACTTC.

This clone was found a few times. The junction departs from the called germline gene at one end, perhaps through a read error. The CDR3 reads CASSQPRDTGITEAFF. CDR3 bases: TGTGCCAGCAGTCAACCGAGGGATACAGGGATCACTGAAGCTTTCTTT. V and J are TRBV10-1 and TRBJ1-1, with a possible D match to TRBD1 (6 bases). There are 16 residues in the CDR3. Germline-derived CDR1 and CDR2 are WNHNN and SYGVQD (reference sequence).

This clone has a count of ten or more. V is TRBV10-3 and J is TRBJ1-1, with D possibly matching TRBD1 (6 bases). CDR1 is ENHRY and CDR2 is SYGVKD in the germline V gene. This CDR3 is 14 amino acids long. V gave up 7 bases and J gave up 3 bases, with 15 bases separating them. The CDR3 is CAIMGDGGYTEAFF. In nucleotides, the CDR3 is TGTGCCATCATGGGCGACGGGGGCTACACTGAAGCTTTCTTT.

This clone has at least ten counts. This sequence joins TRBV19 and TRBJ1-2; D is undetermined. Germline assignment: CDR1 LNHDA and CDR2 SQIVND (reference sequence). The CDR3 is 17 residues long. Trimming removed 3 bases at V and 2 bases at J, with 19 bases between. CDR3 nucleotide sequence: TGTGCCAGTAGTATTATAAGTTCCGGCCGCCGCAACTATGGCTACACCTTC. It codes for CASSIISSGRRNYGYTF.

This clone was detected ten times or more. The chain is built from TRBV29-1 and TRBJ1-1; D gene ambiguous. Germline assignment: CDR1 SQVTM and CDR2 ANQGSEA. V was shortened by 8 bases and J by 0 bases, with 22 bases between the two germline ends. This CDR3 has 16 residues. In DNA, the CDR3 is TGCAGCACCCGGAGGCATCCCCCTAGAATGAACACTGAAGCTTTCTTT. This sequence encodes CSTRRHPPRMNTEAFF.

The sample holds many counts of this clone. The V and J genes are TRBV4-2 and TRBJ2-1; D call uncertain. Trimming left V 5 bases short and J 2 bases short, with 19 bases between. Looked up from germline, CDR1 is LGHNA and CDR2 is YNFKEQ. The CDR3 is 17 residues long. CDR3 protein: CASSADPRVAAYNEQFF. The CDR3, as DNA: TGTGCCAGCAGCGCAGACCCGCGCGTTGCTGCCTACAATGAGCAGTTCTTC.

This clone was detected many times. This chain connects TRBV20-1 to TRBJ2-7; TRBD1 agrees at 7 bases. Germline-derived CDR1 and CDR2 are DFQATT and SNEGSKA (reference sequence). The ends lost 2 bases at V and 3 bases at J; junction bases unmatched: 10. This CDR3 spans 15 amino acids. The CDR3 here is CSARPPDRAHYEQYF. In DNA form, the CDR3 reads TGCAGTGCTAGACCTCCTGACAGGGCCCACTACGAGCAGTACTTC.

This clone was detected ten times or more. This chain links TRBV11-1 with TRBJ1-1; a possible D gene is TRBD1 (6 bases). Germline lookup yields CDR1 SGHAT and CDR2 FQDESV (reference sequence). The CDR3 extends over 16 amino acids. V lost 2 bases, J lost 0 bases, and 13 bases lay in between. DNA of the CDR3: TGTGCCAGCAGCTTAACGTGGGGGGCAGTGAACACTGAAGCTTTCTTT. It translates to CASSLTWGAVNTEAFF.